Below are 10 T cell receptor beta chains sequenced from a single sample in a study of CXCR3-negative and CXCR3-positive naive CD8 T cells. The antigens these receptors bind are not known. Preparation of TRB cDNA libraries relied on 5' RACE carrying UMI labels. TCRdb re-called the 5' RACE reads, yielding one record per CDR3 amino acid sequence without DNA. The table for this sample gives under 75,000 distinct CDR3 sequences. Study results and limitations: More hydrophobic TRB CDR3s occurred in CXCR3-positive than in CXCR3-negative naive cells.

The sequencing sample was made of naive CXCR3+ CD8+ T cells from blood. As to subset: CD45RO-CCR7+CD27+CD95- naive CD8+ T cells expressing CXCR3 (TNR3+). These receptors were obtained from a human donor in good health. Some clones in this sample may be carry-over from other donors' samples.

The chain recombines TRBV9 with TRBJ1-2; there is no DNA to check the TCRdb D call of TRBD1. CDR3 length equals 15 residues. Germline values: CDR1 SGDLS, CDR2 YYNGEE. The CDR3 loop reads CASSVVPDSNYGYTF.

The genes are TRBV12-3 or TRBV12-4 and TRBJ1-1; TCRdb proposes TRBD1, but this gene call is untestable without DNA. The CDR3 runs 13 residues. This CDR3 reads CASSLGRGMEAFF.

CDR3 sequence reads: CASSYSSRLAGNNEQFF. The rearrangement links TRBV6-5 to TRBJ2-1; with no DNA, the TCRdb D assignment of TRBD2 cannot be verified. Germline CDR1 MNHEY, CDR2 SVGAGI. The CDR3 length is 17 residues.

This sequence joins TRBV20-1 and TRBJ2-2. This CDR3 has 11 amino acids. Per the germline V gene, CDR1 is DFQATT and CDR2 is SNEGSKA (reference sequence). CDR3 region: CSASHPGELFF.

The rearrangement uses TRBV7-9 and TRBJ2-3. Germline CDR1 and CDR2: SEHNR and FQNEAQ (reference sequence). This CDR3 region has 12 residues. CDR3 loop: CASSLSGDTQYF.

The chain recombines TRBV20-1 with TRBJ1-2. This CDR3 region has 15 residues. Germline V lookup: CDR1 DFQATT, CDR2 SNEGSKA (reference sequence). CDR3: CSVIRPGKETYGYTF.

The genes are TRBV5-1 and TRBJ2-2. The CDR3 has 16 residues. Per germline, CDR1 SGHRS and CDR2 YFSETQ. Here the CDR3 reads CASSLAVADYTGELFF.

The chain has TRBV29-1 and TRBJ2-7. The CDR3 is made up of 13 amino acids. CDR1 SQVTM and CDR2 ANQGSEA come from the germline V gene. CDR3 amino acids: CSALPESSYEQYF.

The rearrangement joins TRBV19 to TRBJ1-3. CDR3 length: 13 residues. Germline CDR1 and CDR2: LNHDA and SQIVND (reference sequence). The CDR3 loop is CASVPDLRNTIYF.

The chain uses TRBV4-3 and TRBJ1-6; TCRdb's assignment of TRBD1 cannot be checked, as there is no DNA. This CDR3 has 17 amino acids. Germline V gives CDR1 LGHNA, CDR2 YSLEER. CDR3 in amino acids: CASSQLPLQVPYMPLHF.